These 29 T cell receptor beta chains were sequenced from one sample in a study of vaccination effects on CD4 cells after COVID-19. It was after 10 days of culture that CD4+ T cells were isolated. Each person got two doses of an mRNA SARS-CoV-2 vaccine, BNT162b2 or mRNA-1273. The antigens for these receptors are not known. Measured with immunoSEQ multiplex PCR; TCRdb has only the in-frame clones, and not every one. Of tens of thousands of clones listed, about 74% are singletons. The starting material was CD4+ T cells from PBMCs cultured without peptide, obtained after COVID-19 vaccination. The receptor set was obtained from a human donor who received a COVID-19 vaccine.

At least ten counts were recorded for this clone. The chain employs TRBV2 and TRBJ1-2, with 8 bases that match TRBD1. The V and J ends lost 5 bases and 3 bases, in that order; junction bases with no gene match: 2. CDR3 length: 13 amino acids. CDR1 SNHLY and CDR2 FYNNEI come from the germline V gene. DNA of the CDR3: TGTGCCAGCAGTTCGACAGGGGACTATGGCTACACCTTC. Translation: CASSSTGDYGYTF.

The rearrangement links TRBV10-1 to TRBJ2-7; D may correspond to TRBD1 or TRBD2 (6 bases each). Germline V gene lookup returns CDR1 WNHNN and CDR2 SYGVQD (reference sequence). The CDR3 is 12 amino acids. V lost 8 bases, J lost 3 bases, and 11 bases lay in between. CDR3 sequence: CASGGHNYEQYV. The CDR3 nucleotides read TGCGCCAGCGGGGGGCATAACTACGAGCAGTACGTC.

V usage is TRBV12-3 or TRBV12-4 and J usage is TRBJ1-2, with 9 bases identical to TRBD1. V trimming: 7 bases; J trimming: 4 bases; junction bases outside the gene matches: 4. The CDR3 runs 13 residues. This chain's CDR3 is CASTPDRGYGYTF. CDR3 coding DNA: TGTGCCAGCACTCCGGACAGGGGCTATGGCTACACCTTC.

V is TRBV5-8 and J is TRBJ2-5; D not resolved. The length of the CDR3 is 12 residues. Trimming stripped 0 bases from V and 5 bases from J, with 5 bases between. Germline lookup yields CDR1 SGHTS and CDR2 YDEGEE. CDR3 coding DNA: TGTGCCAGCAGCTTGGTTCGGGAGACCCAGTACTTC. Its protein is CASSLVRETQYF.

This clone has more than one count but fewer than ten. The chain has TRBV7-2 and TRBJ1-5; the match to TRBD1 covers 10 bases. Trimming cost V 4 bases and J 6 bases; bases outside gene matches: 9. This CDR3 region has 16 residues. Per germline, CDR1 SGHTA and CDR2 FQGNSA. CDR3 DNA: TGTGCCAGCAGCTCGCGGACAGGGGGATTACGTCAGCCCCAGCATTTT. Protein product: CASSSRTGGLRQPQHF.

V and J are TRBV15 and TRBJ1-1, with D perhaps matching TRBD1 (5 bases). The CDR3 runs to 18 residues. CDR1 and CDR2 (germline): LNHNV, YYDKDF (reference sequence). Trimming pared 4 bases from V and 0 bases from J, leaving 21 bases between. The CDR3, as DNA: TGTGCCACCAGCACCAACCGGGGGGGACTGCGACTGAACACTGAAGCTTTCTTT. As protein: CATSTNRGGLRLNTEAFF.

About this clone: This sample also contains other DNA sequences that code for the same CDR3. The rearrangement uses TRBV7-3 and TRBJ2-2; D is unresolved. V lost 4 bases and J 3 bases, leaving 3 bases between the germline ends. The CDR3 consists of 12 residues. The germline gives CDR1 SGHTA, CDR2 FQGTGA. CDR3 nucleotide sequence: TGTGCCAGCAGCTCCTACACCGGGGAGCTGTTTTTT. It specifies CASSSYTGELFF.

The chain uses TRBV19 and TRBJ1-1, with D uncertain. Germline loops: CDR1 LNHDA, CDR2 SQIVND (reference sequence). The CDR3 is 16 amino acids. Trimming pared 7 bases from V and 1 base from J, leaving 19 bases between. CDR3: CASNLAATQQNTEAFF. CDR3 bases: TGTGCCAGTAATCTCGCCGCGACGCAGCAGAACACTGAAGCTTTCTTT.

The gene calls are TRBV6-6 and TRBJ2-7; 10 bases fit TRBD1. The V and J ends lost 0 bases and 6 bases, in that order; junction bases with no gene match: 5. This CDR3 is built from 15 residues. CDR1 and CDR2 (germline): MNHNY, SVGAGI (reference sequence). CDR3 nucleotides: TGTGCCAGCAGTTACTCGGGGACAGGGGCCCTCGAGCAGTACGTC. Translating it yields CASSYSGTGALEQYV.

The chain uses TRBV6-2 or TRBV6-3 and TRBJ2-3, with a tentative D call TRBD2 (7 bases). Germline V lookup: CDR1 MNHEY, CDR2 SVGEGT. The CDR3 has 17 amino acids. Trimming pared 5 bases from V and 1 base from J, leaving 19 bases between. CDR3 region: CASSRGGAFHGTDTQYF. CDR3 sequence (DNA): TGTGCCAGCAGTAGGGGGGGGGCCTTTCACGGCACAGATACGCAGTATTTT.

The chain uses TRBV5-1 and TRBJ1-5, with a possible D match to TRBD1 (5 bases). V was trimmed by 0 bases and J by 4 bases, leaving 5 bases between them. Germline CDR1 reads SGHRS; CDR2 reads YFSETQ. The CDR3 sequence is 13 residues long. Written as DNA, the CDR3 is TGCGCCAGCAGCTTGGGACAGAATCAGCCCCAGCATTTT. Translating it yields CASSLGQNQPQHF.

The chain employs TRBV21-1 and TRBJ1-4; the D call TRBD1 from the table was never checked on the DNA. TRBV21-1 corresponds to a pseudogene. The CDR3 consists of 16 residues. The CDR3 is CASPGKSGTEGEKLFF. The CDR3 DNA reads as TGTGCCTCCCCGGGTAAATCCGGGACAGAAGGAGAAAAACTGTTTTTT.

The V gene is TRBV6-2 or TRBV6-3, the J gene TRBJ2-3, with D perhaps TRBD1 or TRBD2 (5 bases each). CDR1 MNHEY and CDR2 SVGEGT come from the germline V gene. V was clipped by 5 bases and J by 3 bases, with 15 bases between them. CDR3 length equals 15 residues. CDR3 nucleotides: TGTGCCAGCAGTCCCCATGGGGGAATTACAGATACGCAGTATTTT. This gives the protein CASSPHGGITDTQYF.

The CDR3 sequence is CAISGTPQETQYF. CDR3 sequence (DNA): TGTGCCATTTCGGGAACCCCCCAAGAGACCCAGTACTTC. The chain links TRBV10-3 to TRBJ2-5; tentative D call: TRBD2 (5 bases). CDR1 and CDR2 from the germline V gene are ENHRY and SYGVKD. CDR3 length: 13 residues. The V and J ends lost 9 bases and 1 base respectively, with 12 bases between them.

The CDR3 coding sequence is TGTGCCAGCACTAGAGTAGGACCGAACACTGAAGCTTTCTTT. Its protein product is CASTRVGPNTEAFF. V is TRBV2 and J is TRBJ1-1; D is unclear. Germline loops: CDR1 SNHLY, CDR2 FYNNEI. V was cut by 7 bases and J by 1 base, with 13 bases left in between. This CDR3 region has 14 residues.

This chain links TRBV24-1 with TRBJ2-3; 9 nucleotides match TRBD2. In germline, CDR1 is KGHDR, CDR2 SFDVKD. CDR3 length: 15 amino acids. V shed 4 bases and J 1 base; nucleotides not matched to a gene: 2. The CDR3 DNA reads TGTGCCACCAGTGACATAGCGGGGGGCACAGATACGCAGTATTTT. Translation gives CATSDIAGGTDTQYF.

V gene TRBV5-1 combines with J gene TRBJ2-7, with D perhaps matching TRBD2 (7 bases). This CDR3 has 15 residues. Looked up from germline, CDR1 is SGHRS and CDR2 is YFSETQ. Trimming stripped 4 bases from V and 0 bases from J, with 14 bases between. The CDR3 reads CASSPGGGGSYEQYV. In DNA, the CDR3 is TGCGCCAGCAGCCCCGGGGGCGGGGGCTCCTACGAGCAGTACGTC.

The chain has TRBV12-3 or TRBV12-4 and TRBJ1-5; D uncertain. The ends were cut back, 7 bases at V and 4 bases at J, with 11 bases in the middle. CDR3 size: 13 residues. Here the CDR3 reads CASMLAGNQPQHF. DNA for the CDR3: TGTGCCAGCATGCTTGCGGGGAATCAGCCCCAGCATTTT.

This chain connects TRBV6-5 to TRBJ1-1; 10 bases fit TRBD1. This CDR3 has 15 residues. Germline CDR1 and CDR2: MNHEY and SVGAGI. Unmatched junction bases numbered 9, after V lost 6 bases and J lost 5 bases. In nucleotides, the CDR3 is TGTGCCAGCAGCTTCGACAGGGGGCGAGGTACTGAAGCTTTCTTT. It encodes CASSFDRGRGTEAFF.

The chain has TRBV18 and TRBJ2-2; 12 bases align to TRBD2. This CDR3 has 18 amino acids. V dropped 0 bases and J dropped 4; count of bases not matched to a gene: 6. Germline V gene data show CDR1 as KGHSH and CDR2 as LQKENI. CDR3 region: CASSPPLLAGGLTGELFF. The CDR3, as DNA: TGTGCCAGCTCACCACCCCTACTAGCGGGGGGCCTCACCGGGGAGCTGTTTTTT.

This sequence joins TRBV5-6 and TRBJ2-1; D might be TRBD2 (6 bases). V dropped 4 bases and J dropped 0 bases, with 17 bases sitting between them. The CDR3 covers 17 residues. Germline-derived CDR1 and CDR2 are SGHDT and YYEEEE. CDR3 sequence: CASSEEGLTSSYNEQFF. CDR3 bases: TGTGCCAGCAGCGAAGAGGGACTGACGAGCTCCTACAATGAGCAGTTCTTC.

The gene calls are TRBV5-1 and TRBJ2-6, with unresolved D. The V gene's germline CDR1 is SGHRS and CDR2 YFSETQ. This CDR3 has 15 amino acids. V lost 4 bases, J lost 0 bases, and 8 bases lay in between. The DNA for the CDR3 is TGCGCCAGCAGCCGGTCCAGCTCTGGGGCCAACGTCCTGACTTTC. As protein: CASSRSSSGANVLTF.

The CDR3 protein is CASKWDSRNTGELFF. The CDR3 DNA is TGTGCCAGTAAATGGGACTCGAGGAACACCGGGGAGCTGTTTTTT. V and J are TRBV19 and TRBJ2-2; weak D call: TRBD2 (6 bases). V gave up 7 bases and J gave up 1 base, with 13 bases separating them. Germline V lookup: CDR1 LNHDA, CDR2 SQIVND (reference sequence). This CDR3 is 15 amino acids long.

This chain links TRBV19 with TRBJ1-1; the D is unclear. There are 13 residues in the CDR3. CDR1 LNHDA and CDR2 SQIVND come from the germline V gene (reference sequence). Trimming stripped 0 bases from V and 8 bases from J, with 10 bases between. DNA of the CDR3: TGTGCCAGTAGTATAGAGGTGGGCAGGGAAGCTTTCTTT. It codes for CASSIEVGREAFF.

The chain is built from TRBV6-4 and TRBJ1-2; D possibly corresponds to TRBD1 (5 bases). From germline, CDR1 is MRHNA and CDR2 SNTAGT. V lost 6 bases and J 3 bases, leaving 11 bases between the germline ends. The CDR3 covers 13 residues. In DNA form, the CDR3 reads TGTGCCAGCAGCGCCGGGACCCACTATGGCTACACCTTC. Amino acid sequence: CASSAGTHYGYTF.

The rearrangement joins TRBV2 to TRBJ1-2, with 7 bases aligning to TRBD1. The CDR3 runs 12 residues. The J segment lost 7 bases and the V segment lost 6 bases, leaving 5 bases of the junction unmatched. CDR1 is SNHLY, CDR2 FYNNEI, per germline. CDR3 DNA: TGTGCCAGCAGGACAGGGTCTAGTGGCTACACCTTC. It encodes CASRTGSSGYTF.

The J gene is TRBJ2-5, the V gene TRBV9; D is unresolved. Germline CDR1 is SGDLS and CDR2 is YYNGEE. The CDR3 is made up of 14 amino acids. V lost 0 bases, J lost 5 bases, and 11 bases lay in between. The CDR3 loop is CASSVELLGETQYF. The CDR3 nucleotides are TGTGCCAGCAGCGTAGAACTACTTGGGGAGACCCAGTACTTC.

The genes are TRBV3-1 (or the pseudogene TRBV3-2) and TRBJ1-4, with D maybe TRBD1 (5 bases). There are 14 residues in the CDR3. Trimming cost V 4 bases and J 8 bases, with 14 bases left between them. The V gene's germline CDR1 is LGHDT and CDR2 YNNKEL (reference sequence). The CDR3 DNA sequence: TGTGCCAGCAGCCCGAGGCGACAGACAGAAAAACTGTTTTTT. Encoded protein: CASSPRRQTEKLFF.

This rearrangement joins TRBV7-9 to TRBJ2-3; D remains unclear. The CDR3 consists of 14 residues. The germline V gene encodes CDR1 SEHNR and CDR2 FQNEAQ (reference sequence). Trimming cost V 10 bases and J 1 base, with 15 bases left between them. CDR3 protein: CATGLVYGTDTQYF. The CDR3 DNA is TGTGCCACCGGTTTAGTATACGGCACAGATACGCAGTATTTT. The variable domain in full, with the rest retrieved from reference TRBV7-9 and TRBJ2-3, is DTGVSQNPRHKITKRGQNVTFRCDPISEHNRLYWYRQTLGQGPEFLTYFQNEAQLEKSRLLSDRFSAERPKGSFSTLEIQRTEQGDSAMYLCATGLVYGTDTQYFGPGTRLTVL.